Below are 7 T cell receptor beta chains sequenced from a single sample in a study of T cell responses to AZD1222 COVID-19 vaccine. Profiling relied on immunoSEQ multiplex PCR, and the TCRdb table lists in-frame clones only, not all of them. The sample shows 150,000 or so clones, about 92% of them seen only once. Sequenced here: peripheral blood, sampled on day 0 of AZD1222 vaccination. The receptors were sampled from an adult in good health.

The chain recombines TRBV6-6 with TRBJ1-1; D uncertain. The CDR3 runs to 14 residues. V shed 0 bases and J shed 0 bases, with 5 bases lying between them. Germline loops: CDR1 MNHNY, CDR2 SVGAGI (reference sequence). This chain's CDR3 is CASSYSPLNTEAFF. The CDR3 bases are TGTGCCAGCAGTTACTCGCCTCTGAACACTGAAGCTTTCTTT.

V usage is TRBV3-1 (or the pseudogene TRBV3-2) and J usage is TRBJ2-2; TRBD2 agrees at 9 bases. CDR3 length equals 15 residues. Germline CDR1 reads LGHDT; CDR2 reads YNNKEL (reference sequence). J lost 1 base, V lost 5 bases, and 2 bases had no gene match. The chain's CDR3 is CASSISGGNTGELFF. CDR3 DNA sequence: TGTGCCAGCAGCATTAGCGGGGGGAACACCGGGGAGCTGTTTTTT.

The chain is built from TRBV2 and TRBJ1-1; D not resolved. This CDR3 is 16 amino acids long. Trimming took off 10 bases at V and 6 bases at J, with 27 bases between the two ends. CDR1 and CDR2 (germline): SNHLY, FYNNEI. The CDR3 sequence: CATHKEFVLSGAEAFF. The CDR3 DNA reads TGTGCCACACATAAGGAGTTCGTGCTCTCCGGGGCTGAAGCTTTCTTT. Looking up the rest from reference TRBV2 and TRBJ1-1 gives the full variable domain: EPEVTQTPSHQVTQMGQEVILRCVPISNHLYFYWYRQILGQKVEFLVSFYNNEISEKSEIFDDQFSVERPDGSNFTLKIRSTKLEDSAMYFCATHKEFVLSGAEAFFGQGTRLTVV.

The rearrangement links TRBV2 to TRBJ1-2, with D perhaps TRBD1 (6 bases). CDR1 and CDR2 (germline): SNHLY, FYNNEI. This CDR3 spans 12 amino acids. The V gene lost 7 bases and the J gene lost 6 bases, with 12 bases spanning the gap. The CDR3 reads CASTRGRNGYTF. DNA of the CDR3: TGTGCCAGCACCAGGGGTAGGAATGGCTACACCTTC.

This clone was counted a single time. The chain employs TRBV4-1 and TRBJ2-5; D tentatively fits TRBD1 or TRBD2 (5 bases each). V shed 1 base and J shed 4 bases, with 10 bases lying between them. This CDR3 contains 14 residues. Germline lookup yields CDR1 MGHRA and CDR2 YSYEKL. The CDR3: CASSQGGRRETQYF. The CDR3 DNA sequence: TGCGCCAGCAGCCAAGGGGGACGGCGAGAGACCCAGTACTTC.

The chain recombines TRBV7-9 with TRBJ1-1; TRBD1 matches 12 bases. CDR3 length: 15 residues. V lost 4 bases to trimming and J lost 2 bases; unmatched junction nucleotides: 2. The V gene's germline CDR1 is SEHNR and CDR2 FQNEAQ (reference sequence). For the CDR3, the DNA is TGTGCCAGCAGCTGGGGGACAGGGGGCAACACTGAAGCTTTCTTT. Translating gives CASSWGTGGNTEAFF.

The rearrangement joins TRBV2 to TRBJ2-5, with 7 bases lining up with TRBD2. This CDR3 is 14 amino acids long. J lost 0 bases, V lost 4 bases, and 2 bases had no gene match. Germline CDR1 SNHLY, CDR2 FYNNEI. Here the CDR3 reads CASSATSDQETQYF. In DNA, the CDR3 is TGTGCCAGCAGTGCCACTAGCGACCAAGAGACCCAGTACTTC.